This TCR beta chain was obtained from a study of T-cell reconstitution after alpha-beta-depleted transplantation in children (dated by TCRdb to the mid-2010s). General notes on the study: Using TCR repertoire profiling, the study followed T-cell immune reconstitution in a quantitative way in children after TCRalphabeta/CD19-depleted allogeneic hematopoietic cell transplantation.

For CDR1 and CDR2, the germline V gene lists SGHRS and YFSETQ. Counted from cysteine to phenylalanine, this CDR3 has 17 amino acids. Of the read, only the CDR3 DNA is kept; its 51 bases are in frame from base 1. V and J are trimmed by 1 base and 7 bases, and the gene matches miss 11 bases of the junction. Note on this clonotype: Its antigen target is currently unknown. Base qualities are not recorded, but no much larger clone differs from it by a single base.

Preparation of the library involved PCR. Sequenced using an Illumina HiSeq 2500. TCR libraries were prepared with molecular barcoding, using unique molecular identifiers to normalize TCRbeta repertoire quantification. TCRdb applied fastp at Q25 and MiXCR to the public reads, then kept only in-frame beta chains. Every entry covers one CDR3 protein and lists the most common genes and DNA from its rows. This sample lists approximately 510,000 distinct CDR3 sequences; 15% to 20% were detected once. Together, the top ten hold roughly 3.3% of the sample. This chain joins TRBV5-1 to TRBJ2-4; TRBD2 fits 10 bases in the junction. The source was PBMCs from the stem cell graft donor, collected from the stem cell graft. This receptor was identified in a human donor who donated a stem cell graft to a child with acute lymphoblastic leukemia. The nucleotides read TGCGCCAGCAGCTTGAGGGCTAGCGGGAGAATCTCGAACATTCAGTACTTC. Its product reads: CASSLRASGRISNIQYF.